The 18 T cell receptor beta chains given below trace back to one sample, sequenced in a study of blood T cell repertoires in COVID-19. TCRdb's copy holds only in-frame clones and misses some; the assay was immunoSEQ multiplex PCR. The sample holds nearly 350,000 clones, around nine tenths seen once. Sequencing was performed on peripheral blood. The receptor set was obtained from a woman in her seventies with COVID-19, enrolled during active disease.

The chain has TRBV6-2 or TRBV6-3 and TRBJ2-3; possible D gene TRBD1, 7 bases. The CDR3 length is 14 residues. Germline V CDR1 and CDR2: MNHEY, SVGEGT. Trimming cost V 2 bases and J 5 bases, with 11 bases left between them. The CDR3 here is CASSYNRGGDTQYF. As DNA, the CDR3 is TGTGCCAGCAGTTACAACAGGGGAGGAGATACGCAGTATTTT.

This clone was seen a single time. The chain recombines TRBV3-1 (or the pseudogene TRBV3-2) with TRBJ2-3; possibly TRBD2 for D (6 bases). The V end lost 5 bases, the J end lost 2 bases, and 17 bases lay between the germline ends. The CDR3 loop spans 16 amino acids. Germline V gives CDR1 LGHDT, CDR2 YNNKEL (reference sequence). DNA for the CDR3: TGTGCCAGCAGCTCCGATGCGGGACCCACCACAGATACGCAGTATTTT. Its protein is CASSSDAGPTTDTQYF.

The chain recombines TRBV7-8 with TRBJ2-7; TRBD2 matches 11 bases. V shed 1 base, J shed 7 bases, and the junction held 9 bases outside the gene matches. The CDR3 has 16 amino acids. Per the germline V gene, CDR1 is SGHVS and CDR2 is FQNEAQ. CDR3 amino acids: CASSLGPSGGRREQYF. The CDR3 DNA reads as TGTGCCAGCAGCTTAGGCCCTAGCGGGGGGCGACGGGAGCAGTACTTC.

The chain uses TRBV5-4 and TRBJ1-1; 9 bases are shared with TRBD1. The CDR3 is made up of 18 amino acids. V trimming: 2 bases; J trimming: 4 bases; junction bases outside the gene matches: 15. The germline gives CDR1 SGHNT, CDR2 YYREEE (reference sequence). This chain's CDR3 is CASSLPGQGSRWITEAFF. As DNA, the CDR3 is TGTGCCAGCAGCTTACCCGGACAGGGGTCGAGGTGGATCACTGAAGCTTTCTTT. Variable domain in full (rest from reference TRBV5-4 and TRBJ1-1): ETGVTQSPTHLIKTRGQQVTLRCSSQSGHNTVSWYQQALGQGPQFIFQYYREEENGRGNFPPRFSGLQFPNYSSELNVNALELDDSALYLCASSLPGQGSRWITEAFFGQGTRLTVV.

This chain uses TRBV3-1 (or the pseudogene TRBV3-2) with TRBJ1-5; D might be TRBD1 (5 bases). Germline CDR1 and CDR2: LGHDT and YNNKEL (reference sequence). Trimming took 1 base from V and 1 from J, leaving 14 bases between them. The CDR3 is made up of 17 amino acids. The CDR3 nucleotides are TGTGCCAGCAGCCAAGTGAAGGGGCACAGGAGCAATCAGCCCCAGCATTTT. As protein: CASSQVKGHRSNQPQHF.

This chain connects TRBV5-1 to TRBJ1-2; D perhaps matches TRBD1 (5 bases). The ends were cut back, 4 bases at V and 2 bases at J, with 15 bases in the middle. This CDR3 is 15 amino acids long. CDR1 SGHRS and CDR2 YFSETQ come from the germline V gene. CDR3 sequence reads: CASSPDSTFNYGYTF. In nucleotides, the CDR3 is TGCGCCAGCAGCCCCGACAGTACCTTCAACTATGGCTACACCTTC. The complete variable domain, with remaining parts taken from reference TRBV5-1 and TRBJ1-2, reads KAGVTQTPRYLIKTRGQQVTLSCSPISGHRSVSWYQQTPGQGLQFLFEYFSETQRNKGNFPGRFSGRQFSNSRSEMNVSTLELGDSALYLCASSPDSTFNYGYTFGSGTRLTVV.

A note on this clone: The junction and the germline gene differ at one end; a read error may be behind it. The genes are TRBV28 and TRBJ1-6; 11 bases are shared with TRBD1. Germline V gene lookup returns CDR1 MDHEN and CDR2 SYDVKM. This CDR3 has 12 residues. This chain's CDR3 is CGGQGANSPLHF. For the CDR3, the DNA is TGCGGCGGACAGGGGGCGAATTCACCCCTCCACTTT.

The gene calls are TRBV5-1 and TRBJ1-2; the match to TRBD1 covers 10 bases. Germline values: CDR1 SGHRS, CDR2 YFSETQ. The CDR3 has 14 amino acids. V lost 5 bases and J lost 3; bases outside the gene matches: 4. CDR3 region: CASSSDRGHYGYTF. The CDR3 DNA reads TGCGCCAGCAGTTCCGACAGGGGGCACTATGGCTACACCTTC.

The chain employs TRBV12-5 and TRBJ2-1; TRBD1 matches 9 bases. The CDR3 totals 15 residues. CDR1 and CDR2 from the germline V gene are LGHNT and FRNRAP. The trim removed 7 bases at V and 3 bases at J, leaving 7 bases unmatched. The CDR3 sequence: CASVPGTGFYNEQFF. Here the CDR3 DNA reads TGTGCTAGTGTCCCCGGGACAGGGTTCTACAATGAGCAGTTCTTC. Drawing the rest from reference TRBV12-5 and TRBJ2-1, the complete variable domain is DARVTQTPRHKVTEMGQEVTMRCQPILGHNTVFWYRQTMMQGLELLAYFRNRAPLDDSGMPKDRFSAEMPDATLATLKIQPSEPRDSAVYFCASVPGTGFYNEQFFGPGTRLTVL.

Turning to this clone: The same CDR3 also results from other DNA sequences found in this sample. The chain has TRBV24-1 and TRBJ1-1; 8 nucleotides align to TRBD1. CDR3 size: 15 residues. Germline assignment: CDR1 KGHDR and CDR2 SFDVKD. The V gene end was trimmed by 2 bases and the J gene end by 1 base; junction bases not matched to a gene: 2. Here the CDR3 reads CATSDSGTGNTEAFF. The CDR3 bases are TGTGCCACCAGTGATTCCGGGACAGGGAACACTGAAGCTTTCTTT.

The rearrangement uses TRBV10-3 and TRBJ2-2, with 7 bases identical to TRBD1. V trimming: 4 bases; J trimming: 0 bases; junction bases outside the gene matches: 5. CDR1 and CDR2 from the germline V gene are ENHRY and SYGVKD. This CDR3 spans 16 amino acids. CDR3 nucleotide sequence: TGTGCCATCAGTGCTAGAGGGGGCTCGAACACCGGGGAGCTGTTTTTT. It encodes CAISARGGSNTGELFF.

The CDR3 region has the DNA TGTGCCAGCAGTTTTTCTCCGGAAAAACTGTTTTTT. Amino acids: CASSFSPEKLFF. The J gene is TRBJ1-4, the V gene TRBV12-3 or TRBV12-4; D is unresolved. The CDR3 covers 12 residues. The V end lost 3 bases, the J end lost 8 bases, and 7 bases lay between the germline ends.

The chain employs TRBV5-1 and TRBJ1-2; a possible D gene is TRBD1 (5 bases). V was pared by 1 base and J by 8 bases, with 15 bases between. Germline values: CDR1 SGHRS, CDR2 YFSETQ. CDR3 length: 14 amino acids. As DNA, the CDR3 is TGCGCCAGCAGCTTGAGAGACAGATTTGAGGGCTACACCTTC. This codes for CASSLRDRFEGYTF. The full variable domain, its missing parts supplied by reference TRBV5-1 and TRBJ1-2, is KAGVTQTPRYLIKTRGQQVTLSCSPISGHRSVSWYQQTPGQGLQFLFEYFSETQRNKGNFPGRFSGRQFSNSRSEMNVSTLELGDSALYLCASSLRDRFEGYTFGSGTRLTVV.

CDR3 DNA: TGTGCCAGCAGCTTCTCCCCCACAGATACGCAGTATTTT. The encoded protein is CASSFSPTDTQYF. The chain employs TRBV11-3 and TRBJ2-3; D is undetermined. Germline CDR1 reads SGHNT; CDR2 reads YENEEA. CDR3 length equals 13 residues. V was pared by 3 bases and J by 2 bases, with 6 bases between. Full variable domain (missing parts from reference TRBV11-3 and TRBJ2-3): EAGVVQSPRYKIIEKKQPVAFWCNPISGHNTLYWYLQNLGQGPELLIRYENEEAVDDSQLPKDRFSAERLKGVDSTLKIQPAELGDSAVYLCASSFSPTDTQYFGPGTRLTVL.

The chain has TRBV9 and TRBJ2-5; tentative D call: TRBD1 (5 bases). Deletions cut 4 bases from V and 5 bases from J, with 12 bases between. The CDR3 length is 13 residues. CDR1 is SGDLS, CDR2 YYNGEE, per germline. In nucleotides, the CDR3 is TGTGCCAGCAGCTCACAGGCCATGGAGACCCAGTACTTC. Translated: CASSSQAMETQYF.

The V and J genes are TRBV28 and TRBJ1-6; D might be TRBD1 (6 bases). The CDR3 runs to 16 residues. The germline gives CDR1 MDHEN, CDR2 SYDVKM. Deletions cut 7 bases from V and 0 bases from J, with 13 bases between. CDR3 DNA sequence: TGTGCCAGCACCCCTGAGGGGGACTCCTATAATTCACCCCTCCACTTT. Its translation: CASTPEGDSYNSPLHF. Combining the CDR3 with reference TRBV28 and TRBJ1-6 gives the whole variable domain DVKVTQSSRYLVKRTGEKVFLECVQDMDHENMFWYRQDPGLGLRLIYFSYDVKMKEKGDIPEGYSVSREKKERFSLILESASTNQTSMYLCASTPEGDSYNSPLHFGNGTRLTVT.

The rearrangement uses TRBV5-8 and TRBJ1-2; 8 bases agree with TRBD1. Germline V gene sequence: CDR1 SGHTS, CDR2 YDEGEE. V lost 5 bases to trimming and J lost 8 bases; unmatched junction nucleotides: 23. The CDR3 has 18 amino acids. The CDR3 protein is CASRHSGQGTVWVGGYTF. The CDR3 nucleotides read TGTGCCAGCAGACATAGTGGACAGGGCACGGTATGGGTGGGAGGCTACACCTTC. Full variable domain (rest looked up from reference TRBV5-8 and TRBJ1-2): EAGVTQSPTHLIKTRGQQATLRCSPISGHTSVYWYQQALGLGLQFLLWYDEGEERNRGNFPPRFSGRQFPNYSSELNVNALELEDSALYLCASRHSGQGTVWVGGYTFGSGTRLTVV.

The J gene is TRBJ1-6, the V gene TRBV18, with a weak D call TRBD1 (6 bases). Germline-derived CDR1 and CDR2 are KGHSH and LQKENI. V was clipped by 1 base and J by 5 bases, with 12 bases between them. CDR3 length equals 16 residues. CDR3 coding DNA: TGTGCCAGCTCACCACTAGGGGGATACAATAATTCACCCCTCCACTTT. Translating gives CASSPLGGYNNSPLHF.